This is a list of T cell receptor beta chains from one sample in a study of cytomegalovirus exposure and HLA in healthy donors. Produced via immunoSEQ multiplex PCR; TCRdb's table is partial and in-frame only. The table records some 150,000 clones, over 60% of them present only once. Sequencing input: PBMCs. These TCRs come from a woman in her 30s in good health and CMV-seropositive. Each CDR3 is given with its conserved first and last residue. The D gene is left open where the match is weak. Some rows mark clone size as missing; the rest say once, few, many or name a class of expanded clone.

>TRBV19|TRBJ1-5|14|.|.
TGTGCCAGTAACAGGGCTAGGGACAATCAGCCCCAGCATTTT
CASNRARDNQPQHF
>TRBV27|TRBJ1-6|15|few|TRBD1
TGTGCCAGCAGTCCACGACAGGGGTTCGGATCACCCCTCCACTTT
CASSPRQGFGSPLHF
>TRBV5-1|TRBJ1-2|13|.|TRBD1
TGCGCCAGCAGCTTGGAGGGGGCACGTGGCTACACCTTC
CASSLEGARGYTF
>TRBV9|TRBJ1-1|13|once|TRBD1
TGTGCCAGCAGCCCTTCAGGGGGGACTGAAGCTTTCTTT
CASSPSGGTEAFF
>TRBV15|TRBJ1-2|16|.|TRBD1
TGTGCCACCAGCGGAGGAGGGACAGGGGTGTACTATGGCTACACCTTC
CATSGGGTGVYYGYTF
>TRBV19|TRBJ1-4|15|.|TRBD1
TGTGCCAGTAGTATGGGACAGGCGCATAATGAAAAACTGTTTTTT
CASSMGQAHNEKLFF
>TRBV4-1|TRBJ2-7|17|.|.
TGCGCCAGCAGCCAAGACCTGGACCAGGGGCACCCCTACGAGCAGTACTTC
CASSQDLDQGHPYEQYF
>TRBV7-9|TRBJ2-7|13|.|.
TGTGCCAGCAGCCCCCAAAGCTACTACGAGCAGTACTTC
CASSPQSYYEQYF
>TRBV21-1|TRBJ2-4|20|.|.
TGTGCCAGCAGCTCTCCCCCGGGACAGTCGGCCCGACCCAAAAAAAACATTCAGTACTTC
CASSSPPGQSARPKKNIQYF
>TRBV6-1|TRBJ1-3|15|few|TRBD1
TGTGCCAGCACTCGCCGGGACAGCTCTGGAAACACCATATATTTT
CASTRRDSSGNTIYF
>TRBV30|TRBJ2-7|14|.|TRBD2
TGTGCCTGGAGTAGGTCTAGCGGCTCCTACGAGCAGTACTTC
CAWSRSSGSYEQYF
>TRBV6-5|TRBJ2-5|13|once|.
TGTGCCAGCAGGAGGGGGGGCCGGGAGACCCAGTACTTC
CASRRGGRETQYF
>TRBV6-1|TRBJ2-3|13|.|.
TGTGCCAGCAGTGAAGTCGAGTTTGATACGCAGTATTTT
CASSEVEFDTQYF
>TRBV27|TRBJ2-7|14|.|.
TGTGCCAGCAGTCTCCTCCCAGGGTCCCACGAGCAGTACTTC
CASSLLPGSHEQYF
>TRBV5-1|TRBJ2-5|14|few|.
TGCGCCAGCAGCTCAACTCCGCCCCAAGAGACCCAGTACTTC
CASSSTPPQETQYF
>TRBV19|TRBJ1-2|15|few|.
TGTGCCAGTAGTACAGGGCAGGGTTGGGACTATGGCTACACCTTC
CASSTGQGWDYGYTF
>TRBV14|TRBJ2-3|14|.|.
TGTGCCAGCAGCACTCGGGGGAGCACAGATACGCAGTATTTT
CASSTRGSTDTQYF
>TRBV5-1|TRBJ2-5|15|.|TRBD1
TGCGCCAGCAGCTTTTCCGGGACAGGGAGGGAGACCCAGTACTTC
CASSFSGTGRETQYF
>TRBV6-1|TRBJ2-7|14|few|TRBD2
TGTGCCAGCAGTCGGACTAGCGTGACCTACGAGCAGTACTTC
CASSRTSVTYEQYF
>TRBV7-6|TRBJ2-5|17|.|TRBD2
TGTGCCAGCAGCTTAGTTCTAGCGGGAAGGTACCAAGAGACCCAGTACTTC
CASSLVLAGRYQETQYF
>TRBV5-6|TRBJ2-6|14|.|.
TGTGCCAGCAGCTTTATAACTGGGGCCAACGTCCTGACTTTC
CASSFITGANVLTF
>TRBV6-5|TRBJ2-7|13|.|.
TGTGCCAGCAGTTACTCGAGGGACTACGAGCAGTACTTC
CASSYSRDYEQYF
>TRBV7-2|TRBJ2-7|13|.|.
TGTGCCAGCAGCTTAACTAAAACCTACGAGCAGTACTTC
CASSLTKTYEQYF
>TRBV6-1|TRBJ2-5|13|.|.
TGTGCCAGCAGCCGCGGTGAAGCGAAGACCCAGTACTTC
CASSRGEAKTQYF
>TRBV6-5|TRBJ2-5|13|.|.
TGTGCCAGCAGTTATGGGGGGCAAGAGACCCAGTACTTC
CASSYGGQETQYF
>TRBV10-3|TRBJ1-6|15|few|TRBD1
TGTGCCATCAGTGAAGTGGGACAGAATAATTCACCCCTCCACTTT
CAISEVGQNNSPLHF
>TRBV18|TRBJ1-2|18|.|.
TGTGCCAGCTCACCCTACCGACAGGAAGCCCAAGGCAACTATGGCTACACCTTC
CASSPYRQEAQGNYGYTF
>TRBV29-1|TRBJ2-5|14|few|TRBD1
TGCAGCGTTAGGACAGGTGGGATCAAAGAGACCCAGTACTTC
CSVRTGGIKETQYF
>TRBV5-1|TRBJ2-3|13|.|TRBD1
TGCGCCAGCGGGGACAGACCGACGGATACGCAGTATTTT
CASGDRPTDTQYF
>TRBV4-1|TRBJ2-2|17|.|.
TGCGCCAGCAGCCAAGAACTTAGCACTTCTGGTCCCGGGGAGCTGTTTTTT
CASSQELSTSGPGELFF
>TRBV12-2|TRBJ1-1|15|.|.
TGTGCAAGTCGCTTAGCGAATCTCTACCGCCCCTGGGCTTTCTTT
CASRLANLYRPWAFF
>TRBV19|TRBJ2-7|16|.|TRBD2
TGTGCCAGTAGTATCCAGGGCGGGAGTAGCTCCTACGAGCAGTACTTC
CASSIQGGSSSYEQYF
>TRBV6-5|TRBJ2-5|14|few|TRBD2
TGTGCCAGCCTTAGCCCACTAGCGGAAGAGACCCAGTACTTC
CASLSPLAEETQYF
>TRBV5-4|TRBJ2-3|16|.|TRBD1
TGTGCCAGCAGCCGTACCGGGACAGGGGGCAAAGATACGCAGTATTTT
CASSRTGTGGKDTQYF
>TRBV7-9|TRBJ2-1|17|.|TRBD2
TGTGCCAGCATATACGGTAGCGGGGTGGTACTTGGTAATGAGCAGTTCTTC
CASIYGSGVVLGNEQFF
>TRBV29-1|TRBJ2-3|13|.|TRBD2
TGCAGCGCTGACGGACTAGCGGGAGATACGCAGTATTTT
CSADGLAGDTQYF
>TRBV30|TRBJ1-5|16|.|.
TGTGCCTGGAGTGTACGCGGGCCGGGGAGCAATCAGCCCCAGCATTTT
CAWSVRGPGSNQPQHF
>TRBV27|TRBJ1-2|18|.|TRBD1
TGTGCCAGCAGTTCTCTCCGCGGACAGGCCCACAACAACTATGGCTACACCTTC
CASSSLRGQAHNNYGYTF
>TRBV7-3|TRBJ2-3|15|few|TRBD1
TGTGCCAGCAGCTTAAACACAGGGGCCACAGATACGCAGTATTTT
CASSLNTGATDTQYF
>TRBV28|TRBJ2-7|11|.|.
TGTGCCAGCAGCTCTTTGGCCGAGCAGTACTTC
CASSSLAEQYF
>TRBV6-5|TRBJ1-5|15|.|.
TGTGCCAGCAGTCAGGGACAAACTTCCAATCAGCCCCAGCATTTT
CASSQGQTSNQPQHF
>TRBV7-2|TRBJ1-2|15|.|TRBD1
TGTGCCACCCGGACAGGTCCTTCAATTAACTATGGCTACACCTTC
CATRTGPSINYGYTF
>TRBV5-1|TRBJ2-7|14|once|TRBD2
TGCGCCAGCAGCACTACTAGCGGGTCCTACGAGCAGTACTTC
CASSTTSGSYEQYF
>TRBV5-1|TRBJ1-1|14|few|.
TGCGCCAGCAGCCCCCTGCCCGGCGGGTCTGAAGCTTTCTTT
CASSPLPGGSEAFF